The rows below give T cell receptor beta chains drawn from one sample of a study of blood T cell repertoires in COVID-19. Assay used: immunoSEQ multiplex PCR; TCRdb lists only in-frame clones, some missing. The sample consists of some 98,000 clones, 84% of them appearing once. Sequencing was done on a sample of peripheral blood. Receptors were obtained from a man in his fifties or sixties with acute or convalescent COVID-19. The CDR3 runs from the conserved cysteine through the conserved F or W. A D gene is named only where the DNA matches it firmly. The listing skips clone size in some rows; elsewhere it reads once, few, many or a size class.

D gene: NA
clone size: NA
J gene: TRBJ2-5
V gene: TRBV27
CDR3 protein: CASRDSLEETQYF
CDR3 DNA: TGTGCCAGCCGGGACTCCTTGGAAGAGACCCAGTACTTC

D gene: TRBD2
clone size: NA
J gene: TRBJ2-5
V gene: TRBV28
CDR3 protein: CASSLSMGLAGQETQYF
CDR3 DNA: TGTGCCAGCAGTTTATCAATGGGACTAGCGGGGCAAGAGACCCAGTACTTC

D gene: NA
clone size: few
J gene: TRBJ1-2
V gene: TRBV11-2
CDR3 protein: CASSLDLAAGYTF
CDR3 DNA: TGTGCCAGCAGCTTAGATTTGGCGGCTGGCTACACCTTC

D gene: TRBD1
clone size: NA
J gene: TRBJ2-7
V gene: TRBV18
CDR3 protein: CASSPSLGGQYEQYF
CDR3 DNA: TGTGCCAGCTCGCCATCGTTAGGGGGCCAATACGAGCAGTACTTC

D gene: NA
clone size: NA
J gene: TRBJ1-3
V gene: TRBV29-1
CDR3 protein: CSVRTGESSGNTIYF
CDR3 DNA: TGCAGCGTGAGGACCGGGGAGAGCTCTGGAAACACCATATATTTT

D gene: TRBD1
clone size: NA
J gene: TRBJ2-1
V gene: TRBV7-9
CDR3 protein: CASSPPGTGSNEQFF
CDR3 DNA: TGTGCCAGCAGCCCCCCCGGGACAGGGAGCAATGAGCAGTTCTTC

D gene: NA
clone size: NA
J gene: TRBJ1-1
V gene: TRBV7-3
CDR3 protein: CASSRSRNTEAFF
CDR3 DNA: TGTGCCAGCTCCAGGTCGAGGAACACTGAAGCTTTCTTT

D gene: NA
clone size: NA
J gene: TRBJ2-3
V gene: TRBV2
CDR3 protein: CARTGTKSTDTQYF
CDR3 DNA: TGTGCCAGAACCGGGACAAAGAGCACAGATACGCAGTATTTT

D gene: TRBD2
clone size: few
J gene: TRBJ2-1
V gene: TRBV29-1
CDR3 protein: CSVFESGGYNEQFF
CDR3 DNA: TGCAGCGTTTTTGAAAGCGGGGGGTACAATGAGCAGTTCTTC

D gene: TRBD1
clone size: once
J gene: TRBJ1-1
V gene: TRBV19
CDR3 protein: CASSHRGRNTEAFF
CDR3 DNA: TGTGCCAGTTCTCACAGGGGGCGGAACACTGAAGCTTTCTTT

D gene: NA
clone size: NA
J gene: TRBJ2-2
V gene: TRBV2
CDR3 protein: CASRKGGNTGELFF
CDR3 DNA: TGTGCCAGCAGAAAAGGGGGTAACACCGGGGAGCTGTTTTTT

D gene: NA
clone size: NA
J gene: TRBJ1-5
V gene: TRBV2
CDR3 protein: CASNFKSNQPQHF
CDR3 DNA: TGTGCCAGCAACTTTAAAAGCAATCAGCCCCAGCATTTT

D gene: NA
clone size: NA
J gene: TRBJ1-1
V gene: TRBV7-3
CDR3 protein: CASSTGRNTEAFF
CDR3 DNA: TGTGCCAGCAGCACAGGGAGGAACACTGAAGCTTTCTTT

D gene: NA
clone size: NA
J gene: TRBJ2-7
V gene: TRBV7-9
CDR3 protein: CASSLAVGYGGEQYF
CDR3 DNA: TGTGCCAGCAGCTTAGCGGTTGGTTACGGAGGCGAGCAGTACTTC

D gene: TRBD2
clone size: once
J gene: TRBJ2-2
V gene: TRBV5-4
CDR3 protein: CASSWGLAGGTGELFF
CDR3 DNA: TGTGCCAGCAGCTGGGGACTAGCGGGGGGGACCGGGGAGCTGTTTTTT

D gene: TRBD2
clone size: NA
J gene: TRBJ2-3
V gene: TRBV2
CDR3 protein: CASEAGGTDTQYF
CDR3 DNA: TGTGCCAGCGAGGCGGGGGGGACAGATACGCAGTATTTT

D gene: NA
clone size: NA
J gene: TRBJ1-1
V gene: TRBV11-2
CDR3 protein: CASRRRRNTEAFF
CDR3 DNA: TGTGCCAGCCGCAGACGGAGGAACACTGAAGCTTTCTTT

D gene: TRBD1
clone size: NA
J gene: TRBJ2-1
V gene: TRBV6-6
CDR3 protein: CASRRTGSNEQFF
CDR3 DNA: TGTGCCAGCAGGCGGACAGGGAGCAATGAGCAGTTCTTC

D gene: NA
clone size: NA
J gene: TRBJ1-3
V gene: TRBV5-6
CDR3 protein: CASSKRKFTGNTIYF
CDR3 DNA: TGTGCCAGCAGCAAGAGGAAATTCACTGGAAACACCATATATTTT

D gene: TRBD1
clone size: NA
J gene: TRBJ1-2
V gene: TRBV28
CDR3 protein: CASSPGRGPSATF
CDR3 DNA: TGTGCCAGCAGCCCCGGCAGGGGGCCATCAGCCACCTTC

D gene: NA
clone size: NA
J gene: TRBJ2-2
V gene: TRBV29-1
CDR3 protein: CSVRQESTGELFF
CDR3 DNA: TGCAGCGTCAGACAGGAGAGCACCGGGGAGCTGTTTTTT

D gene: NA
clone size: few
J gene: TRBJ1-2
V gene: TRBV4-1
CDR3 protein: CASSREPDRTNYGYTF
CDR3 DNA: TGCGCCAGCAGCAGAGAACCGGACAGAACTAACTATGGCTACACCTTC

D gene: NA
clone size: NA
J gene: TRBJ2-7
V gene: TRBV27
CDR3 protein: CASSPLRSNEQYF
CDR3 DNA: TGTGCCAGCAGCCCACTGAGGTCCAACGAGCAGTACTTC